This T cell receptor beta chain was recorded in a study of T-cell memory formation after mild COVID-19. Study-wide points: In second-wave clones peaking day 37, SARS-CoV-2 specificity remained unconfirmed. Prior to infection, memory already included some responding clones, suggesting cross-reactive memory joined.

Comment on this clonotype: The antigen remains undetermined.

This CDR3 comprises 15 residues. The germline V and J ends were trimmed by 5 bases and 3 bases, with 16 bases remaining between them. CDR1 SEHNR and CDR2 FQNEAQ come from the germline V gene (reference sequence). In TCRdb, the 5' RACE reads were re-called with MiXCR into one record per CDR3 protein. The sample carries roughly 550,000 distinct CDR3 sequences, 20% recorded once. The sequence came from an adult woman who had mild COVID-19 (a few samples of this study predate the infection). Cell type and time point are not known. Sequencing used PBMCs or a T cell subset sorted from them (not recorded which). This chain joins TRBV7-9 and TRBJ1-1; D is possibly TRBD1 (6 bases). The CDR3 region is CASSAYREEYTEAFF. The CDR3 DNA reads TGTGCCAGCAGCGCGTACAGGGAAGAATACACTGAAGCTTTCTTT. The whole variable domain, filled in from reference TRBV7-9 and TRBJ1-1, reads DTGVSQNPRHKITKRGQNVTFRCDPISEHNRLYWYRQTLGQGPEFLTYFQNEAQLEKSRLLSDRFSAERPKGSFSTLEIQRTEQGDSAMYLCASSAYREEYTEAFFGQGTRLTVV.